These 21 T cell receptor beta chains were sequenced from one sample in a study of cytomegalovirus exposure and HLA in healthy donors. Both 60 Vbeta primers and 13 Jbeta primers went into the PCR. The assay was immunoSEQ multiplex PCR, and TCRdb's table has in-frame clones only and misses some. Of 150,000 to 200,000 clones in the sample, roughly 74% were seen once. Sequencing was performed on PBMCs. Receptor source: a young woman in good health and CMV-seropositive.

This sequence joins TRBV6-5 and TRBJ1-6; D unresolved. The germline gives CDR1 MNHEY, CDR2 SVGAGI. V was clipped by 2 bases and J by 14 bases, with 10 bases between them. The CDR3 runs to 12 residues. DNA of the CDR3: TGTGCCAGCAGTTACACGGGAAGAACCCTCCACTTT. Translation gives CASSYTGRTLHF.

V and J are TRBV27 and TRBJ2-5, with 7 bases lining up with TRBD1. Gene TRBJ2-7 matches the end of the DNA better, so the J call may be wrong. CDR3 length: 13 residues. Germline V gives CDR1 MNHEY, CDR2 SMNVEV (reference sequence). CDR3: CASSPTGWGEQYF. CDR3 sequence (DNA): TGTGCCAGCAGTCCGACAGGGTGGGGCGAGCAGTACTTC.

This chain links TRBV21-1 with TRBJ1-5. TRBV21-1 counts as a pseudogene. This CDR3 comprises 13 residues. The CDR3 is CASSHRGDQPQHF. CDR3 DNA sequence: TGTGCCAGCAGTCACCGGGGTGATCAGCCCCAGCATTTT.

The gene calls are TRBV28 and TRBJ1-2; 9 nucleotides agree with TRBD1. Losses at the gene ends were 6 bases for V and 10 bases for J; bases not matched to a gene: 15. From germline, CDR1 is MDHEN and CDR2 SYDVKM. The CDR3 runs to 15 residues. The CDR3, as DNA: TGTGCCAGCAGATTACCGGGACAGGGTCAACCCCACTACACCTTC. As protein: CASRLPGQGQPHYTF.

V usage is TRBV13 and J usage is TRBJ2-7, with unresolved D. The CDR3 has 13 amino acids. Germline CDR1 PRHDT, CDR2 FYEKMQ (reference sequence). The V gene lost 2 bases and the J gene lost 1 base, with 6 bases spanning the gap. CDR3 region: CASSLPSSYEQYF. The DNA for the CDR3 is TGTGCCAGCAGCTTACCGTCGTCCTACGAGCAGTACTTC.

The V call is TRBV5-3, the J call TRBJ1-1; D is perhaps TRBD1 (6 bases). TRBV5-3 is reported as an ORF; its role is uncertain. Deletions cut 2 bases from V and 5 bases from J, with 10 bases between. This CDR3 is 13 amino acids long. The CDR3, as DNA: TGTGCCAGAAGCTTACCAGGGGAAACTGAAGCTTTCTTT. Amino acid sequence: CARSLPGETEAFF.

V and J are TRBV7-8 and TRBJ2-5; a possible D gene is TRBD2 (8 bases). V was pared by 1 base and J by 5 bases, with 17 bases between. Germline CDR1 SGHVS, CDR2 FQNEAQ. This CDR3 comprises 16 residues. In nucleotides, the CDR3 is TGTGCCAGCAGCTTAGTAGGGACTAGGGGGCTGGAGACCCAGTACTTC. This codes for CASSLVGTRGLETQYF.

This chain connects TRBV7-9 to TRBJ2-1, with TRBD1 matching 11 bases. CDR3 size: 18 residues. Germline-derived CDR1 and CDR2 are SEHNR and FQNEAQ (reference sequence). J was trimmed by 7 bases and V by 2 bases; bases with no gene match: 13. Here the CDR3 DNA reads TGTGCCAGCAGCTTACCGGGACAGGGGGTAATTTTGGGGAATGAGCAGTTCTTC. Protein: CASSLPGQGVILGNEQFF.

The V call is TRBV5-1, the J call TRBJ1-5, with D possibly TRBD1 on 6 matching bases. CDR1 and CDR2 (germline): SGHRS, YFSETQ. Trimming took 5 bases from V and 1 from J, leaving 7 bases between them. This CDR3 is 13 amino acids long. The CDR3, as DNA: TGCGCCAGCAGGCAGGGGAGCAATCAGCCCCAGCATTTT. Translated: CASRQGSNQPQHF. Full variable domain (missing parts from reference TRBV5-1 and TRBJ1-5): KAGVTQTPRYLIKTRGQQVTLSCSPISGHRSVSWYQQTPGQGLQFLFEYFSETQRNKGNFPGRFSGRQFSNSRSEMNVSTLELGDSALYLCASRQGSNQPQHFGDGTRLSIL.

The chain links TRBV29-1 to TRBJ2-3, with 13 nucleotides matching TRBD2. The CDR3 loop spans 15 amino acids. Germline V gene sequence: CDR1 SQVTM, CDR2 ANQGSEA. V shed 5 bases, J shed 3 bases, and the junction held 5 bases outside the gene matches. In DNA form, the CDR3 reads TGCAGCGTTCCCCCACTAGCGGGAGGGACAGATACGCAGTATTTT. Amino acids: CSVPPLAGGTDTQYF.

The chain carries TRBV2 and TRBJ1-6, with a weak D call TRBD1 (5 bases). V lost 4 bases and J lost 6, with 7 bases in between. The CDR3 has 13 amino acids. The germline V gene has CDR1 SNHLY and CDR2 FYNNEI. CDR3 DNA: TGTGCCAGCAGTGGGGGCGGTAATTCACCCCTCCACTTT. This encodes CASSGGGNSPLHF.

This chain connects TRBV5-1 to TRBJ1-2, with D possibly TRBD1 on 5 matching bases. V gave up 6 bases and J gave up 10 bases, with 16 bases separating them. CDR3 size: 12 residues. CDR1 SGHRS and CDR2 YFSETQ come from the germline V gene. The CDR3 sequence is CASNAGGEPYTF. CDR3 coding DNA: TGCGCCAGCAACGCGGGGGGGGAACCCTACACCTTC.

The genes are TRBV14 and TRBJ2-5, with D hard to call. Trimming stripped 4 bases from V and 3 bases from J, with 3 bases between. CDR1 and CDR2 from the germline V gene are SGHDN and FVKESK. The CDR3 contains 11 residues. The CDR3 here is CASSLKETQYF. CDR3 sequence (DNA): TGTGCCAGCAGCCTTAAAGAGACCCAGTACTTC.

The chain employs TRBV7-8 and TRBJ1-5; TRBD1 matches 9 bases. This CDR3 spans 16 amino acids. The ends lost 4 bases at V and 7 bases at J; junction bases unmatched: 11. CDR1 SGHVS and CDR2 FQNEAQ come from the germline V gene. The CDR3 protein is CASSSRFGTGSQPQHF. CDR3 DNA: TGTGCCAGCAGCTCGAGGTTCGGGACAGGGAGCCAGCCCCAGCATTTT.

The CDR3 nucleotides read TGTGCTAGTGGCCCGCGCCCGGGACTAGCGATTACCTACGAGCAGTACTTC. This sequence encodes CASGPRPGLAITYEQYF. This chain links TRBV12-5 with TRBJ2-7; 10 bases map to TRBD2. In germline, CDR1 is LGHNT, CDR2 FRNRAP. The J segment lost 2 bases and the V segment lost 6 bases, leaving 13 bases of the junction unmatched. The CDR3 consists of 17 residues.

V usage is TRBV19 and J usage is TRBJ1-5, with a possible D match to TRBD1 (5 bases). Germline-derived CDR1 and CDR2 are LNHDA and SQIVND (reference sequence). CDR3 length: 17 residues. V was cut by 6 bases and J by 1 base, with 19 bases left in between. The DNA for the CDR3 is TGTGCCAGTAGAATTGGTCAGGGCAGCCTAAGCAATCAGCCCCAGCATTTT. Its protein is CASRIGQGSLSNQPQHF. Combining the CDR3 with reference TRBV19 and TRBJ1-5 gives the whole variable domain DGGITQSPKYLFRKEGQNVTLSCEQNLNHDAMYWYRQDPGQGLRLIYYSQIVNDFQKGDIAEGYSVSREKKESFPLTVTSAQKNPTAFYLCASRIGQGSLSNQPQHFGDGTRLSIL.

This sequence joins TRBV4-1 and TRBJ1-2; 8 bases line up with TRBD1. This CDR3 region has 15 residues. The V gene end was trimmed by 0 bases and the J gene end by 8 bases; junction bases not matched to a gene: 8. Germline CDR1 MGHRA, CDR2 YSYEKL. CDR3 sequence (DNA): TGCGCCAGCAGCCAAGATGGGCAGGGGGCGGGAGGCTACACCTTC. This gives the protein CASSQDGQGAGGYTF.

This rearrangement joins TRBV18 to TRBJ2-5; 7 nucleotides align to TRBD2. In germline, CDR1 is KGHSH, CDR2 LQKENI. J lost 2 bases, V lost 3 bases, and 3 bases had no gene match. This CDR3 spans 14 amino acids. The CDR3 protein is CASSPREQQETQYF. The CDR3 DNA follows: TGTGCCAGCTCACCGCGGGAGCAGCAAGAGACCCAGTACTTC.

The chain has TRBV6-6 and TRBJ2-1; tentative D call: TRBD2 (6 bases). This CDR3 has 15 amino acids. CDR1 and CDR2 (germline): MNHNY, SVGAGI (reference sequence). The V gene lost 9 bases and the J gene lost 0 bases, with 15 bases spanning the gap. The CDR3 loop reads CASRLAASSYNEQFF. The CDR3 nucleotides read TGTGCCAGTAGATTAGCGGCCAGCTCCTACAATGAGCAGTTCTTC.

In its sample, this clone was seen a few times. The chain links TRBV4-1 to TRBJ1-5; D is uncertain. The germline V and J ends were trimmed by 4 bases and 4 bases, with 14 bases remaining between them. CDR3 length equals 15 residues. Germline CDR1 MGHRA, CDR2 YSYEKL. The CDR3 nucleotides are TGCGCCAGCAGCCGAATATGGGCTTCAAATCAGCCCCAGCATTTT. Protein sequence: CASSRIWASNQPQHF.

The chain recombines TRBV2 with TRBJ1-2; D possibly corresponds to TRBD1 (5 bases). The CDR3 consists of 17 residues. Germline CDR1 is SNHLY and CDR2 is FYNNEI. Trimming removed 1 base at V and 2 bases at J, with 17 bases between. CDR3 nucleotides: TGTGCCAGCAGTGAAGACAGGACCGCTCCTTTAAACTATGGCTACACCTTC. This codes for CASSEDRTAPLNYGYTF.